The next 21 T cell receptor beta chains were all read from a single sample in a study of cytomegalovirus exposure and HLA in healthy donors. PCR primers comprised 60 Vbeta and 13 Jbeta primers. Using immunoSEQ multiplex PCR, the repertoire was profiled, and TCRdb retains in-frame clones only, with some absent. The sample contains about 110,000 clones, 82% of which appear only once. Input material: PBMCs. Receptors originate from a woman aged 18 to 35 in good health and CMV-seronegative.

The chain is built from TRBV7-9 and TRBJ1-6; D ambiguous. Germline lookup yields CDR1 SEHNR and CDR2 FQNEAQ (reference sequence). V was clipped by 5 bases and J by 9 bases, with 14 bases between them. The CDR3 is 14 residues long. The CDR3 sequence: CASSVLVVGSPLHF. CDR3 DNA: TGTGCCAGCAGCGTGTTGGTAGTTGGTTCACCCCTCCACTTT.

The rearrangement joins TRBV25-1 to TRBJ2-7, with a weak D call TRBD2 (6 bases). The germline CDR1 and CDR2 sequences are MGHDK and SYGVNS. CDR3 length: 14 residues. The V and J ends lost 4 bases and 2 bases respectively, with 12 bases between them. The CDR3 nucleotides read TGTGCCAGCAGTGGAAGGACTATGCCCTACGAGCAGTACTTC. Its translation is CASSGRTMPYEQYF.

This sequence joins TRBV6-5 and TRBJ1-2; TRBD1 is a possible D gene (6 bases). The CDR3 contains 16 residues. Trimming took off 0 bases at V and 2 bases at J, with 13 bases between the two ends. Germline-derived CDR1 and CDR2 are MNHEY and SVGAGI. The CDR3 DNA follows: TGTGCCAGCAGTTACTCCCCCAGGGGACCGAACTATGGCTACACCTTC. Its protein product is CASSYSPRGPNYGYTF.

A note on this clone: The same CDR3 also results from other DNA sequences found in this sample. This rearrangement joins TRBV5-1 to TRBJ2-3, with D uncertain. V gave up 0 bases and J gave up 1 base, with 6 bases separating them. Germline V CDR1 and CDR2: SGHRS, YFSETQ. The CDR3 runs to 14 residues. The CDR3 is CASSLESGTDTQYF. CDR3 nucleotides: TGCGCCAGCAGCTTGGAGAGCGGCACAGATACGCAGTATTTT.

CDR3 sequence: CASSHGGTDNGYTF. CDR3 nucleotide sequence: TGCGCCAGCAGCCATGGGGGGACAGACAATGGCTACACCTTC. The V gene is TRBV5-1, the J gene TRBJ1-2, with TRBD1 identical over 7 bases. V shed 4 bases, J shed 6 bases, and the junction held 9 bases outside the gene matches. This CDR3 is 14 amino acids long. Germline V gene sequence: CDR1 SGHRS, CDR2 YFSETQ.

This rearrangement joins TRBV4-2 to TRBJ1-1; 7 nucleotides align to TRBD1. The germline V gene encodes CDR1 LGHNA and CDR2 YNFKEQ. This CDR3 contains 15 residues. With 0 bases clipped from V and 9 bases from J, the junction kept 10 bases outside the gene matches. The CDR3 nucleotides are TGTGCCAGCAGCCAAGATTTTAAAGCGGACAGGCAAGCTTTCTTT. Translated: CASSQDFKADRQAFF.

This clone appeared once. This chain joins TRBV29-1 and TRBJ1-3; D gene uncertain. Trimming pared 5 bases from V and 2 bases from J, leaving 4 bases between. This CDR3 region has 11 residues. Germline assignment: CDR1 SQVTM and CDR2 ANQGSEA. Here the CDR3 reads CSVRAGNTIYF. Here the CDR3 DNA reads TGCAGCGTTAGAGCTGGAAACACCATATATTTT.

The J gene is TRBJ1-5, the V gene TRBV5-1; D perhaps matches TRBD1 (6 bases). The V gene lost 5 bases and the J gene lost 4 bases, with 7 bases spanning the gap. This CDR3 has 12 residues. Germline loops: CDR1 SGHRS, CDR2 YFSETQ. The CDR3 loop is CASRTGNQPQHF. The CDR3 DNA reads as TGCGCCAGCAGGACAGGTAATCAGCCCCAGCATTTT.

This chain joins TRBV7-9 and TRBJ2-5; 9 bases are a match to TRBD2. The DNA end is more similar to TRBJ2-7, so the J call may be wrong. The CDR3 has 15 residues. Germline V lookup: CDR1 SEHNR, CDR2 FQNEAQ (reference sequence). CDR3 sequence reads: CASSDSGSGSYEQYF. CDR3 DNA sequence: TGTGCCAGCAGCGATAGCGGGAGTGGATCCTACGAGCAGTACTTC.

The chain carries TRBV19 and TRBJ1-1; D is ambiguous. Germline V CDR1 and CDR2: LNHDA, SQIVND (reference sequence). Trimming took 3 bases from V and 1 from J, leaving 6 bases between them. CDR3 length: 13 amino acids. This chain's CDR3 is CASSMYGNTEAFF. The DNA for the CDR3 is TGTGCCAGTAGTATGTACGGGAACACTGAAGCTTTCTTT.

This clone has just a few counts. CDR3 residues: CASSLRMGDYGYTF. Here the CDR3 DNA reads TGTGCCAGCAGCTTGAGGATGGGAGATTATGGCTACACCTTC. This sequence joins TRBV5-6 and TRBJ1-2, with D uncertain. The CDR3 is 14 amino acids. In germline, CDR1 is SGHDT, CDR2 YYEEEE. Between the trimmed V and J ends, which lost 1 base and 5 bases, there was a span of 12 bases.

The gene calls are TRBV18 and TRBJ1-2; D gene uncertain. V lost 2 bases and J 5 bases, leaving 12 bases between the germline ends. This CDR3 contains 14 residues. The V gene's germline CDR1 is KGHSH and CDR2 LQKENI. The CDR3 sequence: CASSPFGDSYGYTF. The CDR3 DNA follows: TGTGCCAGCTCACCATTCGGGGATTCGTATGGCTACACCTTC.

V and J are TRBV10-2 and TRBJ2-7; 8 bases agree with TRBD1. Looked up from germline, CDR1 is WSHSY and CDR2 is SAAADI. The trim removed 10 bases at V and 1 base at J, leaving 12 bases unmatched. This CDR3 region has 15 residues. CDR3 loop: CATATGQGASYEQYF. As DNA, the CDR3 is TGCGCCACCGCGACGGGGCAGGGGGCATCCTACGAGCAGTACTTC.

The rearrangement joins TRBV6-5 to TRBJ1-1; 7 bases match TRBD1. Per germline, CDR1 MNHEY and CDR2 SVGAGI. This CDR3 comprises 13 residues. The junction had 7 bases not matched to a gene; V was cut back by 10 bases and J by 2 bases. The CDR3 DNA is TGTGCCACCTTGACAGGGATTAACACTGAAGCTTTCTTT. Its translation is CATLTGINTEAFF.

This chain uses TRBV28 with TRBJ1-5, with a possible D match to TRBD1 (5 bases). CDR3 size: 14 residues. V lost 7 bases and J lost 6, with 16 bases in between. The germline V gene encodes CDR1 MDHEN and CDR2 SYDVKM. Written as DNA, the CDR3 is TGTGCCAGCACCCCCCCGGGGGGAACTCAGCCCCAGCATTTT. It encodes CASTPPGGTQPQHF. Together with reference TRBV28 and TRBJ1-5, the CDR3 gives the full variable domain: DVKVTQSSRYLVKRTGEKVFLECVQDMDHENMFWYRQDPGLGLRLIYFSYDVKMKEKGDIPEGYSVSREKKERFSLILESASTNQTSMYLCASTPPGGTQPQHFGDGTRLSIL.

This CDR3 is CASSLSYREGRNEKLFF. DNA of the CDR3: TGCGCCAGCAGCCTTTCCTACAGGGAAGGGAGAAATGAAAAACTGTTTTTT. The chain links TRBV4-3 to TRBJ1-4; perhaps TRBD1 as D (6 bases). V lost 4 bases and J lost 5, with 20 bases in between. CDR3 size: 17 residues. Per the germline V gene, CDR1 is LGHNA and CDR2 is YSLEER.

This clone was seen only a few times. The identical CDR3 is also encoded by other nucleotide sequences in the sample. V is TRBV7-9 and J is TRBJ2-1; no reliable D call. Germline CDR1 reads SEHNR; CDR2 reads FQNEAQ (reference sequence). This CDR3 is built from 11 residues. Trimming took 5 bases from V and 7 from J, leaving 6 bases between them. CDR3 coding DNA: TGTGCCAGCAGCGTTAGAAATGAGCAGTTCTTC. Its translation is CASSVRNEQFF.

The chain combines TRBV5-6 with TRBJ2-2; TRBD1 might be the D (6 bases). The germline gives CDR1 SGHDT, CDR2 YYEEEE. The CDR3 runs 16 residues. Trimming pared 0 bases from V and 1 base from J, leaving 10 bases between. The CDR3 protein is CASSLVLTGNTGELFF. In DNA form, the CDR3 reads TGTGCCAGCAGCTTGGTGCTGACAGGGAACACCGGGGAGCTGTTTTTT.

V and J are TRBV4-2 and TRBJ1-1; weak D call: TRBD1 (6 bases). The CDR3 is 16 residues long. Per the germline V gene, CDR1 is LGHNA and CDR2 is YNFKEQ. Trimming shortened V by 0 bases and J by 1 base, and 12 bases separated the two germline ends. Written as DNA, the CDR3 is TGTGCCAGCAGCCAAGATGAGGGGGTTGGGAACACTGAAGCTTTCTTT. Amino acid sequence: CASSQDEGVGNTEAFF.

CDR3 in DNA: TGTGCCAGCAGCACTCGGTTGAACACTGAAGCTTTCTTT. Translated, it gives CASSTRLNTEAFF. V is TRBV27 and J is TRBJ1-1; no clear D. The germline V and J ends were trimmed by 6 bases and 0 bases, with 8 bases remaining between them. The CDR3 contains 13 residues. In germline, CDR1 is MNHEY, CDR2 SMNVEV (reference sequence).

The gene calls are TRBV5-4 and TRBJ2-5; 11 positions match TRBD2. The germline CDR1 and CDR2 sequences are SGHNT and YYREEE (reference sequence). V lost 3 bases to trimming and J lost 5 bases; unmatched junction nucleotides: 12. The CDR3 has 17 residues. DNA for the CDR3: TGTGCCAGCAGCTCACAACCCCTAGCGGGAGGAGATGAGACCCAGTACTTC. This translates into CASSSQPLAGGDETQYF.